This T cell receptor beta chain was sequenced in a study of blood T cell repertoires in COVID-19. This clone was seen once. Data came from immunoSEQ multiplex PCR; TCRdb stores just in-frame clones and leaves some out. The sample lists about 97,000 clones; around 84% were seen once. Unmatched junction bases numbered 10, after V lost 0 bases and J lost 4 bases. Germline V CDR1 and CDR2: GTSNPN, SVGIG (reference sequence). The CDR3 runs to 16 residues. The TCR sequence derives from a woman aged 70-85 years with active or convalescent COVID-19. The V and J genes are TRBV30 and TRBJ2-3; 7 bases match TRBD2. Source material: peripheral blood. CDR3 region: CAWSVGVTSEADTQYF. The CDR3 DNA follows: TGTGCCTGGAGTGTTGGCGTCACTAGCGAGGCAGATACGCAGTATTTT.